Listed below are T cell receptor beta chains from one sample, sequenced in a study of molecular identifiers for immune sequencing clone quantification. TCRdb redid the calling of the PCR reads with MiXCR, one entry per CDR3 protein. The sample includes about 510,000 distinct CDR3 sequences, about 25% of them seen just once. Sequencing used naive CD8+ T cells from blood, with Jurkat cell RNA spiked in. The receptors here all came from a human donor in good health. Some libraries in this study had Jurkat cell RNA spiked in. Each CDR3 is given with its conserved first and last residue. A D gene is named only where the DNA matches it firmly. Some rows mark clone size as missing; the rest say once, few, many or name a class of expanded clone.

V gene	clone size	J gene	D gene	CDR3 DNA	CDR3 protein
TRBV5-3	NA	TRBJ1-1	NA	TGTGCCAGCAGCTTGGGATCAGGGAGGAACACTGAAGCTTTCTTT	CASSLGSGRNTEAFF
TRBV6-2/TRBV6-3	NA	TRBJ1-2	TRBD1	TGTGCCAGCAGTTATCCGGGACAGGGATTTCATAGCTACACCTTC	CASSYPGQGFHSYTF
TRBV24-1	NA	TRBJ2-1	TRBD1	TGTGCCACCAGTGAAAGGGGGCGTGAGCAGTTCTTC	CATSERGREQFF
TRBV27	NA	TRBJ1-5	NA	TGTGCCTGCAGCCTGACAGGAGATAGCAATCAGCCCCAGCATTTT	CACSLTGDSNQPQHF
TRBV7-2	many	TRBJ2-1	NA	TGTGCCAGCAGCTGGGCTCTTACAAATGAGCAGTTCTTC	CASSWALTNEQFF
TRBV5-1	few	TRBJ2-7	TRBD1	TGCGCCAGCAGCGCGAGACAGGGCGCATCACACGAGCAGTACTTC	CASSARQGASHEQYF
TRBV20-1	few	TRBJ1-1	NA	TGCAGTGCTAGAGGGACGGATCGAATAATGAACACTGAAGCTTTCTTT	CSARGTDRIMNTEAFF
TRBV6-5	NA	TRBJ2-7	NA	TGTGCCAGCAGTTACTCGGGACGTGGTAACAAGCAGTACTTC	CASSYSGRGNKQYF
TRBV4-3	NA	TRBJ2-5	NA	TGCGCCAGCGGCCAAGAGGCGTGGAAAGAGACCCAGTACTTC	CASGQEAWKETQYF
TRBV5-6	many	TRBJ2-7	NA	TGTGCCAGCAGCTTTGGAAGTAACGAGCAGTACTTC	CASSFGSNEQYF
TRBV25-1	NA	TRBJ2-1	NA	TGTGCCAGCAGTGAATTTTTGGGACCCTCCTACAATGAGCGGTTCTTC	CASSEFLGPSYNERFF
TRBV6-2/TRBV6-3	few	TRBJ2-5	NA	TGTGCCAGCAGATCTCCCCTGGCGGGACGACAAGAGACCCAGTACTTC	CASRSPLAGRQETQYF
TRBV4-2	few	TRBJ1-5	TRBD1	TGTGCCAGCAGCCAAGAACCCGGGACAGGGGCTCAGCCCCAGCATTTT	CASSQEPGTGAQPQHF
TRBV4-1	few	TRBJ1-1	NA	TGCGCCAGCAGCCAAGATCCGGTAGGGCCTGGGGACACTGAAGCTTTCTTT	CASSQDPVGPGDTEAFF
TRBV6-2/TRBV6-3	NA	TRBJ1-5	TRBD1	TGTGCCAGCAACCATGGACAGGGACGTCAGCCCCAGCATTTT	CASNHGQGRQPQHF
TRBV6-2/TRBV6-3	NA	TRBJ2-3	NA	TGTGCCAGCACCCCATTTTCTGTTTACACAGATACGCAGTATTTT	CASTPFSVYTDTQYF
TRBV27	NA	TRBJ2-7	TRBD2	TGTGCCAGCAGTCGGGCGGGACTAGCGGGCTACGAGCAGTACTTC	CASSRAGLAGYEQYF
TRBV7-8	few	TRBJ1-2	NA	TGTGCCAGCAGCCCGTCTGTTAATGGCTACACCTTC	CASSPSVNGYTF
TRBV6-6	NA	TRBJ2-1	NA	TGTGCCAGCAGGCTAGCGCCTTCCTACAATGAGCAGTTCTTC	CASRLAPSYNEQFF
TRBV28	NA	TRBJ2-1	TRBD2	TGTGCCAGCAACTGGCTAGCGGGAGTGGGCCCCACTTACTCCTACAATGAGCAGTTCTTC	CASNWLAGVGPTYSYNEQFF
TRBV12-3/TRBV12-4	few	TRBJ1-2	NA	TGTGCCAGCAGTTTAATCATAGGTGCTGACTACACCTTC	CASSLIIGADYTF
TRBV20-1	many	TRBJ1-1	NA	TGCAGTGCTAGAGAGGCCGGGCCAAAAAACACTGAAGCTTTCTTT	CSAREAGPKNTEAFF
TRBV4-1	NA	TRBJ1-6	TRBD1	TGCGCCAGCAGCATTACTGCAGGGGGCGGTTCACCCCTCCACTTT	CASSITAGGGSPLHF
TRBV4-3	few	TRBJ2-5	NA	TGCGCCAGCAGCCAAGGGGGGCCAGAAGAGACCCAGTACTTC	CASSQGGPEETQYF
TRBV4-3	NA	TRBJ2-3	TRBD2	TGCGTCAGCAGCCCGGGGGGGTCAGATACGCAGTATTTT	CVSSPGGSDTQYF
TRBV2	few	TRBJ1-1	TRBD1	TGTGCCAGCAGTGATTTCTACTCAGGGGGCTCCGGGACTGAAGCTTTCTTT	CASSDFYSGGSGTEAFF
TRBV11-2	few	TRBJ2-7	NA	TGTGCCAGCAGTCATACAACAGTGCCCTACGAGCAGTACTTC	CASSHTTVPYEQYF
TRBV3-1	few	TRBJ1-2	TRBD1	TGTGCCAGCAGCCACGGCCGGGACAGGCGGACTCATAACTATGGCTACACCTTC	CASSHGRDRRTHNYGYTF
TRBV27	NA	TRBJ1-2	NA	TGTGCCAGCAGTACAAGGTCGGGCCATATATATGGCTACACCTTC	CASSTRSGHIYGYTF
TRBV6-1	NA	TRBJ2-7	TRBD2	TGTGCCAGCAGTGAAGATCCAGCGGGATCTTCCTACGAGCAGTACTTC	CASSEDPAGSSYEQYF
TRBV19	few	TRBJ2-7	TRBD1	TGTGCCAGTAGCCCATGGACAGGGACAGGCGAGCAGTACTTC	CASSPWTGTGEQYF
TRBV3-1	few	TRBJ2-5	NA	TGTGCCAGCAGCCAAGATTGGCAGACCCAAGAGACCCAGTACTTC	CASSQDWQTQETQYF
TRBV4-3	NA	TRBJ1-1	NA	TGCGCCAGCAGCTCACGGACTCCTAATCAGGGGGCTTTCTTT	CASSSRTPNQGAFF
TRBV3-1	many	TRBJ2-3	NA	TGTGCCAGCAGCCAAGTTCTAGATACGCAGTATTTT	CASSQVLDTQYF
TRBV5-1	NA	TRBJ2-7	TRBD2	TGCGCCAGCAGCCCCCGGGGGGACGGGACCTACGAGCAGTACTTC	CASSPRGDGTYEQYF
TRBV28	NA	TRBJ1-5	TRBD1	TGTGCCAGCAGTACCCTACAGGGGGCCCATCAGCCCCCGCATTTT	CASSTLQGAHQPPHF
TRBV30	NA	TRBJ2-7	TRBD1	TGTGCCTGGACGTCGGGACAGGGTTTCCACGAGCAGCACTTC	CAWTSGQGFHEQHF
TRBV27	NA	TRBJ2-2	NA	TGTGCCAGCAGTTCCGAGTGGACCGGGGAGCTGTTTTTT	CASSSEWTGELFF
TRBV6-2/TRBV6-3	NA	TRBJ2-1	TRBD2	TGTGGCAGCAGTTATTCGCGGCGTGCGGGAGGCTCCTACAATGAGCAGTTCTTC	CGSSYSRRAGGSYNEQFF
TRBV27	once	TRBJ2-4	TRBD1	TGTGCCAGCAGCTGGACAGGGGGCTTGGACATTCAGTACTTC	CASSWTGGLDIQYF
TRBV2	NA	TRBJ2-3	TRBD2	TGTGCCAGCAGTGAACTCCGATGGGGGGGAGGCACAGATACGCAGTATTTT	CASSELRWGGGTDTQYF
TRBV18	NA	TRBJ2-1	TRBD2	TGTGCCAGCTCACCATCCGGACTAGCGGGATCTTACAATGAGCAGTTCTTC	CASSPSGLAGSYNEQFF
TRBV3-1	NA	TRBJ2-3	TRBD2	TGTGCCAGCAGCCAAGTAGCGGGGAACCCACCAGATACGCAGTATTTT	CASSQVAGNPPDTQYF
TRBV7-6	many	TRBJ1-4	NA	TGTGCCAGCAGCTTAGAGGCAGGGACGGATGAAAAACTGTTTTTT	CASSLEAGTDEKLFF
TRBV10-2	NA	TRBJ1-2	TRBD1	TGCGCCAGCAGTCCGGACAGGACGACCTATGGCTACACCTTC	CASSPDRTTYGYTF